These 21 T cell receptor beta chains were all obtained from the same sample, sequenced in a study of blood T cell repertoires in COVID-19. Generated by immunoSEQ multiplex PCR, the TCRdb table keeps only in-frame clones and is missing some. The sample records over 150,000 clones, approximately 73% being singletons. Specimen: peripheral blood. These receptors all stem from a woman of 80 years or more with acute or convalescent COVID-19.

This rearrangement joins TRBV6-2 or TRBV6-3 to TRBJ1-2; 8 nucleotides agree with TRBD1. V lost 2 bases to trimming and J lost 2 bases; unmatched junction nucleotides: 1. There are 14 residues in the CDR3. Per germline, CDR1 MNHEY and CDR2 SVGEGT. This CDR3 reads CASSYGDRNYGYTF. CDR3 DNA: TGTGCCAGCAGTTACGGGGACAGGAACTATGGCTACACCTTC.

In its sample, this clone was seen a few times. The chain has TRBV30 and TRBJ2-7, with 8 bases fitting TRBD1. This CDR3 has 12 residues. Germline values: CDR1 GTSNPN, CDR2 SVGIG (reference sequence). V shed 6 bases and J 2 bases; nucleotides not matched to a gene: 3. The CDR3 DNA reads as TGTGCCTGCCAGGGGGCTACCTACGAGCAGTACTTC. This encodes CACQGATYEQYF.

The gene calls are TRBV25-1 and TRBJ2-5, with D maybe TRBD1 (6 bases). There are 12 residues in the CDR3. Germline V gives CDR1 MGHDK, CDR2 SYGVNS. Trimming took off 9 bases at V and 4 bases at J, with 12 bases between the two ends. The CDR3 loop reads CASRTEGETQYF. CDR3 nucleotides: TGTGCCAGTCGGACAGAGGGAGAGACCCAGTACTTC. Looking up the rest from reference TRBV25-1 and TRBJ2-5 gives the full variable domain: EADIYQTPRYLVIGTGKKITLECSQTMGHDKMYWYQQDPGMELHLIHYSYGVNSTEKGDLSSESTVSRIRTEHFPLTLESARPSHTSQYLCASRTEGETQYFGPGTRLLVL.

This sequence joins TRBV6-5 and TRBJ1-3; D perhaps matches TRBD1 (5 bases). In germline, CDR1 is MNHEY, CDR2 SVGAGI. The CDR3 sequence is 15 residues long. V shed 2 bases and J shed 2 bases, with 10 bases lying between them. CDR3 in DNA: TGTGCCAGCAGTTACGGTCAGGGAACTGGAAACACCATATATTTT. Translated, it gives CASSYGQGTGNTIYF.

This clone was counted between two and nine times. The genes are TRBV5-4 and TRBJ2-3, with 7 nucleotides matching TRBD2. Germline V gene lookup returns CDR1 SGHNT and CDR2 YYREEE (reference sequence). CDR3 length: 15 amino acids. Losses at the gene ends were 2 bases for V and 4 bases for J; bases not matched to a gene: 7. CDR3 sequence reads: CASSFTTSRADTQYF. DNA of the CDR3: TGTGCCAGCAGCTTCACGACTAGCCGGGCAGATACGCAGTATTTT.

This clone was observed a single time. The CDR3: CASSNSGSRTDTQYF. The CDR3 DNA follows: TGTGCCAGCAGTAATAGCGGGAGTAGGACAGATACGCAGTATTTT. The rearrangement links TRBV2 to TRBJ2-3, with 9 nucleotides matching TRBD2. This CDR3 spans 15 amino acids. CDR1 and CDR2 from the germline V gene are SNHLY and FYNNEI. The ends lost 5 bases at V and 3 bases at J; junction bases unmatched: 6.

The chain employs TRBV6-1 and TRBJ2-7; the match to TRBD1 covers 10 bases. CDR1 MNHNS and CDR2 SASEGT come from the germline V gene. Trimming at V came to 4 bases and at J to 6 bases, leaving 12 bases not matched to a gene. The CDR3 is 16 amino acids. CDR3 DNA sequence: TGTGCCAGCAGTGGGGGTAAGGGGACAGGGGTTTTCGAGCAGTACTTC. Translated: CASSGGKGTGVFEQYF.

The chain is built from TRBV3-1 (or the pseudogene TRBV3-2) and TRBJ2-5; D might be TRBD2 (5 bases). V was shortened by 4 bases and J by 5 bases, with 20 bases between the two germline ends. CDR1 LGHDT and CDR2 YNNKEL come from the germline V gene (reference sequence). This CDR3 has 16 amino acids. The CDR3 here is CASSPEDRGSRETQYF. DNA for the CDR3: TGTGCCAGCAGCCCAGAGGATCGGGGTTCTCGGGAGACCCAGTACTTC.

This chain uses TRBV18 with TRBJ1-5; D not certain. CDR1 is KGHSH, CDR2 LQKENI, per germline. CDR3 length equals 16 residues. V was trimmed by 1 base and J by 5 bases, leaving 15 bases between them. This CDR3 is CASSPRGAGSDQPQHF. CDR3 coding DNA: TGTGCCAGCTCACCACGTGGCGCAGGATCTGATCAGCCCCAGCATTTT.

V usage is TRBV7-9 and J usage is TRBJ1-1; a weak D match, TRBD1 (5 bases). The CDR3 is 14 residues long. With 5 bases removed from V and 2 bases from J, the gap between germline ends came to 12 bases. Germline loops: CDR1 SEHNR, CDR2 FQNEAQ (reference sequence). In DNA, the CDR3 is TGTGCCAGCAGCCTCGACAGCGACAACACTGAAGCTTTCTTT. Protein product: CASSLDSDNTEAFF.

The gene calls are TRBV20-1 and TRBJ2-7; D is possibly TRBD1 (5 bases). The V gene's germline CDR1 is DFQATT and CDR2 SNEGSKA (reference sequence). The CDR3 spans 13 residues. Trimming shortened V by 3 bases and J by 3 bases, and 12 bases separated the two germline ends. CDR3 nucleotides: TGCAGTGCTAGTACAGGAACCGACTACGAGCAGTACTTC. Protein product: CSASTGTDYEQYF.

The gene calls are TRBV3-1 (or the pseudogene TRBV3-2) and TRBJ2-7; TRBD1 agrees at 7 bases. V was clipped by 4 bases and J by 3 bases; unmatched bases: 9. Germline CDR1 and CDR2: LGHDT and YNNKEL (reference sequence). This CDR3 has 15 amino acids. The CDR3 loop is CASSRSGTDLYEQYF. The CDR3 nucleotides are TGTGCCAGCAGCCGATCCGGGACAGACCTCTACGAGCAGTACTTC.

This rearrangement joins TRBV30 to TRBJ1-2; the D is unclear. The CDR3 is 13 residues long. Germline lookup yields CDR1 GTSNPN and CDR2 SVGIG (reference sequence). Trimming stripped 1 base from V and 2 bases from J, with 8 bases between. The CDR3 protein is CAWSDDGNYGYTF. CDR3 DNA: TGTGCCTGGAGTGATGACGGGAACTATGGCTACACCTTC.

This clone was seen just once. This chain connects TRBV30 to TRBJ1-3; D is uncertain. Germline loops: CDR1 GTSNPN, CDR2 SVGIG (reference sequence). This CDR3 is 12 amino acids long. V lost 2 bases to trimming and J lost 3 bases, with 5 bases between them. CDR3 nucleotides: TGTGCCTGGAGTCCACATGGAAACACCATATATTTT. This gives the protein CAWSPHGNTIYF. The full variable domain, its missing parts supplied by reference TRBV30 and TRBJ1-3, is SQTIHQWPATLVQPVGSPLSLECTVEGTSNPNLYWYRQAAGRGLQLLFYSVGIGQISSEVPQNLSASRPQDRQFILSSKKLLLSDSGFYLCAWSPHGNTIYFGEGSWLTVV.

This sequence joins TRBV7-2 and TRBJ2-3; TRBD1 might be the D (5 bases). Germline-derived CDR1 and CDR2 are SGHTA and FQGNSA. The CDR3 is made up of 13 amino acids. The V and J ends lost 5 bases and 1 base respectively, with 7 bases between them. The CDR3, as DNA: TGTGCCAGCAGCCGACAGCGCACAGATACGCAGTATTTT. Protein product: CASSRQRTDTQYF.

This clone was seen a handful of times. V and J are TRBV12-3 or TRBV12-4 and TRBJ2-7, with D possibly being TRBD2 (6 bases). Between the trimmed V and J ends, which lost 6 bases and 4 bases, there was a span of 10 bases. The CDR3 has 12 amino acids. CDR3: CASSRDWYEQYF. In nucleotides, the CDR3 is TGTGCCAGCAGCCGGGACTGGTACGAGCAGTACTTC.

This rearrangement joins TRBV11-1 to TRBJ2-7; the match to TRBD1 covers 7 bases. The J segment lost 5 bases and the V segment lost 5 bases, leaving 3 bases of the junction unmatched. Looked up from germline, CDR1 is SGHAT and CDR2 is FQDESV (reference sequence). This CDR3 contains 12 residues. The CDR3 DNA reads TGTGCCAGCAGCCCGACAGGGAACGAGCAGTACTTC. It specifies CASSPTGNEQYF.

The gene calls are TRBV18 and TRBJ2-3; D might be TRBD2 (5 bases). The CDR3 is 16 residues long. V shed 3 bases and J shed 0 bases, with 13 bases lying between them. CDR1 and CDR2 (germline): KGHSH, LQKENI. The chain's CDR3 is CASSPPPSGSTDTQYF. DNA of the CDR3: TGTGCCAGCTCACCCCCACCCAGCGGAAGCACAGATACGCAGTATTTT.

The chain links TRBV11-1 to TRBJ2-5; 9 bases fit TRBD1. CDR3 length: 13 residues. The germline V gene has CDR1 SGHAT and CDR2 FQDESV (reference sequence). V dropped 5 bases and J dropped 3; count of bases not matched to a gene: 1. The CDR3 nucleotides read TGTGCCAGCAGCCGGGACAGGGAAGAGACCCAGTACTTC. Amino acid sequence: CASSRDREETQYF.

The genes are TRBV19 and TRBJ2-2; 11 nucleotides line up with TRBD2. V was pared by 3 bases and J by 5 bases, with 8 bases of the junction left unmatched. CDR1 and CDR2 from the germline V gene are LNHDA and SQIVND (reference sequence). The CDR3 has 17 residues. The CDR3 DNA sequence: TGTGCCAGTAGTATCACTAGCGGGAGAGTGGGGACCGGGGAGCTGTTTTTT. This sequence encodes CASSITSGRVGTGELFF.

This clone was found a few times. This sequence joins TRBV7-2 and TRBJ1-2, with D tentatively TRBD1 (6 bases). Trimming took off 5 bases at V and 4 bases at J, with 17 bases between the two ends. This CDR3 contains 15 residues. Germline CDR1 is SGHTA and CDR2 is FQGNSA. CDR3 in amino acids: CASSQGPGEFYGYTF. CDR3 nucleotides: TGTGCCAGCAGCCAAGGACCAGGGGAGTTCTATGGCTACACCTTC. Combining the CDR3 with reference TRBV7-2 and TRBJ1-2 gives the whole variable domain GAGVSQSPSNKVTEKGKDVELRCDPISGHTALYWYRQSLGQGLEFLIYFQGNSAPDKSGLPSDRFSAERTGGSVSTLTIQRTQQEDSAVYLCASSQGPGEFYGYTFGSGTRLTVV.